These 25 T cell receptor beta chains were all obtained from the same sample, sequenced in a study of blood T cell repertoires in COVID-19. Produced via immunoSEQ multiplex PCR; TCRdb's table is partial and in-frame only. The table shows tens of thousands of clones, with 88% occurring only once. Sequencing was carried out using peripheral blood. All receptors come from a man between 60 and 75 years old with active COVID-19.

The V call is TRBV30, the J call TRBJ2-7; D may be TRBD1 (6 bases). The CDR3 totals 15 residues. V shed 0 bases and J shed 2 bases, with 14 bases lying between them. Germline values: CDR1 GTSNPN, CDR2 SVGIG (reference sequence). CDR3 sequence: CAWSVLGGPTYEQYF. In DNA form, the CDR3 reads TGTGCCTGGAGTGTACTAGGGGGACCCACCTACGAGCAGTACTTC.

The CDR3 DNA reads as TGTGCCAGCAGACTTAACGACAGGGGCGCCTACGAGCAGTACTTC. It codes for CASRLNDRGAYEQYF. This chain links TRBV5-5 with TRBJ2-7; 8 nucleotides align to TRBD1. CDR3 size: 15 residues. Unmatched junction bases numbered 9, after V lost 5 bases and J lost 2 bases. Germline assignment: CDR1 SGHKS and CDR2 YYEKEE (reference sequence).

The rearrangement joins TRBV7-6 to TRBJ2-2; D ambiguous. The CDR3 is made up of 15 amino acids. Trimming cost V 5 bases and J 4 bases, with 14 bases left between them. Germline V gives CDR1 SGHVS, CDR2 FNYEAQ. Here the CDR3 reads CASSRDVETTGELFF. For the CDR3, the DNA is TGTGCCAGCAGCCGAGACGTGGAGACCACCGGGGAGCTGTTTTTT.

The chain couples TRBV11-3 to TRBJ2-1, with D perhaps matching TRBD2 (6 bases). The germline gives CDR1 SGHNT, CDR2 YENEEA. The CDR3 consists of 15 residues. Trimming removed 4 bases at V and 5 bases at J, with 15 bases between. The CDR3 DNA follows: TGTGCCAGCAGCTCGGGACTCCTGCCGGACAATGAGCAGTTCTTC. It codes for CASSSGLLPDNEQFF. The full variable domain, its missing parts supplied by reference TRBV11-3 and TRBJ2-1, is EAGVVQSPRYKIIEKKQPVAFWCNPISGHNTLYWYLQNLGQGPELLIRYENEEAVDDSQLPKDRFSAERLKGVDSTLKIQPAELGDSAVYLCASSSGLLPDNEQFFGPGTRLTVL.

In this sample, this clone turned up a few times. The DNA for the CDR3 is TGTGCCAGTCACACTGGACAGGGGTTGCAGCCCCAGCATTTT. It encodes CASHTGQGLQPQHF. The chain uses TRBV19 and TRBJ1-5, with 9 nucleotides matching TRBD1. CDR1 is LNHDA and CDR2 is SQIVND in the germline V gene (reference sequence). J was trimmed by 7 bases and V by 8 bases; bases with no gene match: 9. This CDR3 comprises 14 residues.

DNA of the CDR3: TGTGCCAGCAACCGAGACAGGTGGGGCTACGAGCAGTACTTC. Its protein is CASNRDRWGYEQYF. The chain joins TRBV5-6 to TRBJ2-7, with D possibly matching TRBD1 (6 bases). V shed 6 bases and J shed 3 bases, with 16 bases lying between them. CDR1 and CDR2 from the germline V gene are SGHDT and YYEEEE. The CDR3 consists of 14 residues. Looking up the rest from reference TRBV5-6 and TRBJ2-7 gives the full variable domain: DAGVTQSPTHLIKTRGQQVTLRCSPKSGHDTVSWYQQALGQGPQFIFQYYEEEERQRGNFPDRFSGHQFPNYSSELNVNALLLGDSALYLCASNRDRWGYEQYFGPGTRLTVT.

The rearrangement links TRBV19 to TRBJ1-5, with D unresolved. Germline loops: CDR1 LNHDA, CDR2 SQIVND (reference sequence). This CDR3 region has 14 residues. Trimming pared 1 base from V and 0 bases from J, leaving 4 bases between. In DNA, the CDR3 is TGTGCCAGTAGTATAGCACATAGCAATCAGCCCCAGCATTTT. The encoded protein is CASSIAHSNQPQHF.

The chain's CDR3 is CASSQGLGQGQPQHF. The CDR3 coding sequence is TGTGCCAGCAGCCAAGGGCTGGGCCAAGGTCAGCCCCAGCATTTT. This chain joins TRBV3-1 (or the pseudogene TRBV3-2) and TRBJ1-5; no clear D. Germline assignment: CDR1 LGHDT and CDR2 YNNKEL (reference sequence). Trimming removed 1 base at V and 6 bases at J, with 13 bases between. This CDR3 comprises 15 residues.

This chain uses TRBV4-1 with TRBJ1-5; perhaps TRBD1 as D (6 bases). The CDR3 spans 18 residues. Trimming took off 0 bases at V and 4 bases at J, with 19 bases between the two ends. Germline CDR1 is MGHRA and CDR2 is YSYEKL. CDR3 in DNA: TGCGCCAGCAGCCAAGACCCAGAGTCGGCAGGGGTGAATCAGCCCCAGCATTTT. As protein: CASSQDPESAGVNQPQHF.

The chain employs TRBV9 and TRBJ2-5, with 11 bases aligning to TRBD2. There are 15 residues in the CDR3. CDR1 is SGDLS, CDR2 YYNGEE, per germline. J was trimmed by 2 bases and V by 4 bases; bases with no gene match: 4. The CDR3 nucleotides read TGTGCCAGCAGCCCCCGACTAGCGGGACAAGAGACCCAGTACTTC. This translates into CASSPRLAGQETQYF.

The chain joins TRBV11-3 to TRBJ2-1, with D possibly TRBD2 on 6 matching bases. This CDR3 comprises 15 residues. The germline V and J ends were trimmed by 6 bases and 3 bases, with 15 bases remaining between them. CDR1 is SGHNT, CDR2 YENEEA, per germline. CDR3 protein: CASSSAGGVYNEQFF. The CDR3 region has the DNA TGTGCCAGCAGTTCGGCCGGGGGTGTCTACAATGAGCAGTTCTTC.

This chain connects TRBV5-1 to TRBJ1-3; tentatively, D is TRBD1 (6 bases). With 2 bases removed from V and 3 bases from J, the gap between germline ends came to 18 bases. Germline CDR1 reads SGHRS; CDR2 reads YFSETQ. The CDR3 sequence is 17 residues long. The DNA of the CDR3 is TGCGCCAGCAGCTTAACACAGGGTGTTTCGGGTGGAAACACCATATATTTT. Its translation is CASSLTQGVSGGNTIYF.

This chain connects TRBV6-5 to TRBJ2-7; 8 nucleotides match TRBD2. The CDR3 contains 14 residues. With 5 bases clipped from V and 2 bases from J, the junction kept 5 bases outside the gene matches. Germline V lookup: CDR1 MNHEY, CDR2 SVGAGI. CDR3: CASSRSGGPYEQYF. The CDR3 DNA sequence: TGTGCCAGCAGTAGATCGGGAGGGCCCTACGAGCAGTACTTC.

CDR3 protein: CASSLSEGAWETQYF. For the CDR3, the DNA is TGTGCCAGCAGTTTAAGCGAGGGGGCGTGGGAGACCCAGTACTTC. The chain has TRBV27 and TRBJ2-5; 7 bases align to TRBD1. The CDR3 extends over 15 amino acids. From germline, CDR1 is MNHEY and CDR2 SMNVEV (reference sequence). The J segment lost 5 bases and the V segment lost 2 bases, leaving 8 bases of the junction unmatched.

This sequence joins TRBV7-8 and TRBJ1-2; weak D call: TRBD1 (6 bases). This CDR3 spans 16 amino acids. V was trimmed by 4 bases and J by 7 bases, leaving 22 bases between them. Germline V gives CDR1 SGHVS, CDR2 FQNEAQ. The CDR3 is CASSSVLGQGVVGYTF. CDR3 coding DNA: TGTGCCAGCAGCTCCGTTTTGGGACAAGGAGTGGTTGGCTACACCTTC.

This clone has just one count. The chain joins TRBV7-3 to TRBJ2-3; 10 bases are shared with TRBD2. Germline assignment: CDR1 SGHTA and CDR2 FQGTGA. V was clipped by 4 bases and J by 1 base; unmatched bases: 8. CDR3 length: 17 amino acids. In nucleotides, the CDR3 is TGTGCCAGCAGCTCGCAAACCGGGACTAGCGGCACAGATACGCAGTATTTT. It is translated as CASSSQTGTSGTDTQYF.

J is TRBJ2-7 and V is TRBV11-2; a possible D gene is TRBD2 (5 bases). There are 15 residues in the CDR3. V was pared by 5 bases and J by 3 bases, with 17 bases between. CDR1 and CDR2 from the germline V gene are SGHAT and FQNNGV. The CDR3 protein is CASSLPETTFYEQYF. The CDR3 DNA follows: TGTGCCAGCAGCCTCCCAGAGACTACGTTCTACGAGCAGTACTTC.

The chain uses TRBV21-1 and TRBJ2-3; the DNA was not compared with TRBD2, the D call given in the table. TRBV21-1 is marked as a pseudogene. The CDR3 length is 14 residues. This chain's CDR3 is CASWTSGRRDTQYF. Written as DNA, the CDR3 is TGTGCCAGCTGGACTAGCGGGAGAAGGGATACGCAGTATTTT.

The rearrangement links TRBV7-3 to TRBJ2-7; 9 bases are a match to TRBD1. In germline, CDR1 is SGHTA, CDR2 FQGTGA. The V gene end was trimmed by 6 bases and the J gene end by 2 bases; junction bases not matched to a gene: 5. The CDR3 spans 14 residues. The CDR3 sequence is CASSSGTGPYEQYF. CDR3 nucleotides: TGTGCCAGCAGTTCCGGGACAGGGCCCTACGAGCAGTACTTC.

This chain uses TRBV5-1 with TRBJ2-7, with 7 bases that match TRBD2. The ends lost 0 bases at V and 7 bases at J; junction bases unmatched: 7. Per the germline V gene, CDR1 is SGHRS and CDR2 is YFSETQ. The CDR3 is 14 residues long. CDR3 coding DNA: TGCGCCAGCAGCTTGGGGGATTGGGAGGGGGAGCAGTACTTC. It specifies CASSLGDWEGEQYF.

A few counts support this clone. The V gene is TRBV7-9, the J gene TRBJ2-2, with 8 bases matching TRBD1. CDR1 is SEHNR, CDR2 FQNEAQ, per germline (reference sequence). After removal of 5 bases from V and 0 bases from J, the junction contained 5 bases not matched to a gene. CDR3 size: 16 residues. CDR3 in DNA: TGTGCCAGCAGCACAGACAGGGGCACGAACACCGGGGAGCTGTTTTTT. Protein sequence: CASSTDRGTNTGELFF.

The chain combines TRBV29-1 with TRBJ2-7, with 7 bases identical to TRBD1. V lost 4 bases to trimming and J lost 7 bases; unmatched junction nucleotides: 7. CDR3 length equals 12 residues. The germline V gene encodes CDR1 SQVTM and CDR2 ANQGSEA. The CDR3 DNA follows: TGCAGCGTTGGGGAAGGGGGCCAAGAGCAGTACTTC. It is translated as CSVGEGGQEQYF.

The V call is TRBV18, the J call TRBJ1-6; 7 nucleotides align to TRBD1. The germline gives CDR1 KGHSH, CDR2 LQKENI. The CDR3 consists of 14 residues. After removal of 4 bases from V and 8 bases from J, the junction contained 5 bases not matched to a gene. CDR3 bases: TGTGCCAGCTCACTGCGACAGGGAGATTCACCCCTCCACTTT. Translation: CASSLRQGDSPLHF.

This sequence joins TRBV7-3 and TRBJ2-1; 7 bases are a match to TRBD2. This CDR3 has 12 amino acids. The V segment lost 5 bases and the J segment 11 bases; nucleotides outside the gene matches: 6. Germline loops: CDR1 SGHTA, CDR2 FQGTGA. The CDR3 DNA reads TGTGCCAGCAGCGACCCGGGGACTAAGCAGTTCTTC. It specifies CASSDPGTKQFF.

The chain combines TRBV15 with TRBJ1-2; D is ambiguous. V lost 0 bases and J lost 4, with 9 bases in between. This CDR3 contains 14 residues. CDR1 and CDR2 from the germline V gene are LNHNV and YYDKDF (reference sequence). CDR3 in amino acids: CATSRDSQLYGYTF. The CDR3 DNA reads as TGTGCCACCAGCAGAGATAGCCAGCTCTATGGCTACACCTTC.